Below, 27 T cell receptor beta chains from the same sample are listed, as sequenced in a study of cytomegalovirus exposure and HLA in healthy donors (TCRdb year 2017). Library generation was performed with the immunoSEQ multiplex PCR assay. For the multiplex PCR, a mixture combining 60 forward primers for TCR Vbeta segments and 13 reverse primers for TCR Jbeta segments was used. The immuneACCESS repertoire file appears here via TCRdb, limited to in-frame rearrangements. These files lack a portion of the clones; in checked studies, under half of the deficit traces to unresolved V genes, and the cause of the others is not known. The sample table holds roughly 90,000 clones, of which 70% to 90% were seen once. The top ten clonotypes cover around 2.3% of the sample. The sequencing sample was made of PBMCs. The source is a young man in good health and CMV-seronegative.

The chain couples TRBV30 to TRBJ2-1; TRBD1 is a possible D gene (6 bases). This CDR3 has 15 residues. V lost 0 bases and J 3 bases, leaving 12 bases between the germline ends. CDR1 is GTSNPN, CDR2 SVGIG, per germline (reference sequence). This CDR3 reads CAWSVPGVVYNEQFF. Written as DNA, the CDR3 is TGTGCCTGGAGTGTCCCAGGGGTTGTCTACAATGAGCAGTTCTTC.

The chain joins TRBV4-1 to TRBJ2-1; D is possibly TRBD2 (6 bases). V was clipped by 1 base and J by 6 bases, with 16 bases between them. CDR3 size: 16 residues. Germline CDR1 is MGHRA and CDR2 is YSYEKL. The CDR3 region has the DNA TGCGCCAGCAGCCAAGTTGGCGCGGGACTGGTCAATGAGCAGTTCTTC. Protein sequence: CASSQVGAGLVNEQFF.

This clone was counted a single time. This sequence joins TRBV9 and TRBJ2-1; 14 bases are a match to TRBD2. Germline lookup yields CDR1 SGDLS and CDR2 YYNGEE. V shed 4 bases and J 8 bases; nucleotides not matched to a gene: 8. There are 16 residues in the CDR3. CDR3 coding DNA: TGTGCCAGCAGCCCCTCACCGGGACTAGCGGGAGATGAGCAGTTCTTC. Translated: CASSPSPGLAGDEQFF. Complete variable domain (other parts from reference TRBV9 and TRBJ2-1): DSGVTQTPKHLITATGQRVTLRCSPRSGDLSVYWYQQSLDQGLQFLIQYYNGEERAKGNILERFSAQQFPDLHSELNLSSLELGDSALYFCASSPSPGLAGDEQFFGPGTRLTVL.

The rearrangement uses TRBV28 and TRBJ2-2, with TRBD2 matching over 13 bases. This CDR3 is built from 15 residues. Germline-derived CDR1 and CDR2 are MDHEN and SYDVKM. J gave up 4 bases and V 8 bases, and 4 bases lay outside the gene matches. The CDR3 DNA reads TGTGCCAGCGGTCGGACTAGCGGGGGCACCGGGGAGCTGTTTTTT. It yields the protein CASGRTSGGTGELFF.

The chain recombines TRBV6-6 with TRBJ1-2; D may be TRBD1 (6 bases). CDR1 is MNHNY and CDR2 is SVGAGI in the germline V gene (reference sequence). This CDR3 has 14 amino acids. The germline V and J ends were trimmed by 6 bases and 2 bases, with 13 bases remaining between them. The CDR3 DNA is TGTGCCAGCAGCGAGGGGGTTTTGAACTATGGCTACACCTTC. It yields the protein CASSEGVLNYGYTF.

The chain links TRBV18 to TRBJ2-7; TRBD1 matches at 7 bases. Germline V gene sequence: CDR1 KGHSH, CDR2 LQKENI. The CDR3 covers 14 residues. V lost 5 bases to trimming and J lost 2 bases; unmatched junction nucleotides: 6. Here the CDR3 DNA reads TGTGCCAGCTCATACAGGGGCTCTCCCTACGAGCAGTACTTC. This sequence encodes CASSYRGSPYEQYF.

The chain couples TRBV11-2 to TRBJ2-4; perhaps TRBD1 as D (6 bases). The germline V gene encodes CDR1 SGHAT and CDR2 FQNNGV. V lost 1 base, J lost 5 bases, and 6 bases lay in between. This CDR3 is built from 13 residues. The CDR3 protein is CASSLGTENIQYF. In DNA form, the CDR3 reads TGTGCCAGCAGCTTAGGGACAGAAAACATTCAGTACTTC.

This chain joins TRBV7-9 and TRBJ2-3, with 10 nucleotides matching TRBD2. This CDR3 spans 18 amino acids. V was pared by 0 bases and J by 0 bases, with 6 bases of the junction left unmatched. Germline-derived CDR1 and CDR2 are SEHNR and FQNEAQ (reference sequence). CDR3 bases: TGTGCCAGCAGCTTAGCGAGGTCTAGCGGGAGTAGCACAGATACGCAGTATTTT. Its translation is CASSLARSSGSSTDTQYF.

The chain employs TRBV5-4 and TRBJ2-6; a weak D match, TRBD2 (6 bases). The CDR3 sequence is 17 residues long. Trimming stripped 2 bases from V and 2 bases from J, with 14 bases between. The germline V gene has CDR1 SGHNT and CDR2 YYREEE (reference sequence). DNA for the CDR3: TGTGCCAGCAGCTTCGGAGGGGCACAGACTGGGGCCAACGTCCTGACTTTC. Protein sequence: CASSFGGAQTGANVLTF.

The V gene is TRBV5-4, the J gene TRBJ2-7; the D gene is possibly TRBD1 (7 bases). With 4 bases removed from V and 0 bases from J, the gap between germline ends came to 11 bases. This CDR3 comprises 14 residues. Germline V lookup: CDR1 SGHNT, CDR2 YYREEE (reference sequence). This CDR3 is CASSRQGGSYEQYF. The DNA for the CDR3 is TGTGCCAGCAGCCGACAGGGAGGCTCCTACGAGCAGTACTTC.

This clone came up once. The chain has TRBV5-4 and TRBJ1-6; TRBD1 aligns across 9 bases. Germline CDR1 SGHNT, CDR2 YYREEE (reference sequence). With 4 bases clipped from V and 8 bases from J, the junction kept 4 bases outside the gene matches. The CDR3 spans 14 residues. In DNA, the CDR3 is TGTGCCAGCAGCACCGGGACAGGGCATTCACCCCTCCACTTT. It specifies CASSTGTGHSPLHF.

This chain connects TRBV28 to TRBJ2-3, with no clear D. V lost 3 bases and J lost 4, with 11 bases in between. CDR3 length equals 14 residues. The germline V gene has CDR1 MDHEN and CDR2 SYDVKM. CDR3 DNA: TGTGCCAGCAGTTTCTTCCCTCGAGCAGATACGCAGTATTTT. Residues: CASSFFPRADTQYF.

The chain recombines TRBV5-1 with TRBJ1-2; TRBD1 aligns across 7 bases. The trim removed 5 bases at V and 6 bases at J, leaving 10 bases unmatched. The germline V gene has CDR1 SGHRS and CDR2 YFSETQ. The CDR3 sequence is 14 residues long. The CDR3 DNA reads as TGCGCCAGCAGTCCAGGGGGAACGTCTGATGGCTACACCTTC. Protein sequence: CASSPGGTSDGYTF.

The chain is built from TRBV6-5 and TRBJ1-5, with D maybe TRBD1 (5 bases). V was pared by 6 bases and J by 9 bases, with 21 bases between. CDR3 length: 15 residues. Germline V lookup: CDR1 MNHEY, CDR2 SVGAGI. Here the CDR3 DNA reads TGTGCCAGCAGACCACTCCGGGCAGGGTTGCTGCCCCAGCATTTT. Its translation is CASRPLRAGLLPQHF.

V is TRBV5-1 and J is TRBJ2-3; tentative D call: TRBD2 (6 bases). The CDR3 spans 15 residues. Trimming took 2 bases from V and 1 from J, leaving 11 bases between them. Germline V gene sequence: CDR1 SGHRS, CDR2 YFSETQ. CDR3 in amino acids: CASSLEVAGTDTQYF. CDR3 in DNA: TGCGCCAGCAGCTTAGAAGTAGCGGGCACAGATACGCAGTATTTT.

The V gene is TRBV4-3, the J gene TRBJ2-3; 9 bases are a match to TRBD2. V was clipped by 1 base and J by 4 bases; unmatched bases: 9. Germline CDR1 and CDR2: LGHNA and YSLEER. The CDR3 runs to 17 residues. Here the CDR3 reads CASSQGQASGTPDTQYF. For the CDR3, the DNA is TGCGCCAGCAGCCAAGGGCAGGCTAGCGGGACGCCAGATACGCAGTATTTT.

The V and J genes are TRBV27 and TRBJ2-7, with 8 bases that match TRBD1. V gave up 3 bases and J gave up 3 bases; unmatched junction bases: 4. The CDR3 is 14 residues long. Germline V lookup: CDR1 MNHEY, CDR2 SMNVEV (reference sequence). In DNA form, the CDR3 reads TGTGCCAGCAGTTTGGACAGGGTGAGCTACGAGCAGTACTTC. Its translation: CASSLDRVSYEQYF.

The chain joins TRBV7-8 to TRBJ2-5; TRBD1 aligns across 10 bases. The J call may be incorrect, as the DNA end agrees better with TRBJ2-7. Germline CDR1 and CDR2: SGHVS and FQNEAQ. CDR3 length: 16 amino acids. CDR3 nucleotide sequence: TGTGCCAGCAGCTCTAACTCGGGACAGGGGACCTACGAGCAGTACTTC. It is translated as CASSSNSGQGTYEQYF.

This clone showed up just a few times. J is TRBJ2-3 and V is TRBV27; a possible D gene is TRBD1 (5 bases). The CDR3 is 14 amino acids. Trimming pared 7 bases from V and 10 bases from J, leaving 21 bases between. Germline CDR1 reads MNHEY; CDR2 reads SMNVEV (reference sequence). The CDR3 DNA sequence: TGTGCCAGCAAGGGGCCTTCACCTCCTTCCGCGCAGTATTTT. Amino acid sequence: CASKGPSPPSAQYF.

The CDR3 coding sequence is TGCGCCAGCAGCCAAGGAGTTTACAGGGGAAACACCATATATTTT. Protein sequence: CASSQGVYRGNTIYF. The chain joins TRBV4-3 to TRBJ1-3; D may be TRBD1 (5 bases). The CDR3 loop spans 15 amino acids. Trimming shortened V by 1 base and J by 4 bases, and 11 bases separated the two germline ends. Germline V gene sequence: CDR1 LGHNA, CDR2 YSLEER.

CDR3 DNA: TGTGCCAACCAACCGATTAAAAGCGGTGATGTCATAGATACGCAGTATTTT. Protein sequence: CANQPIKSGDVIDTQYF. V usage is TRBV21-1 and J usage is TRBJ2-3; TRBD2 is taken as the D call from the table, unchecked against the DNA. TRBV21-1 is described as a pseudogene. The length of the CDR3 is 17 residues.

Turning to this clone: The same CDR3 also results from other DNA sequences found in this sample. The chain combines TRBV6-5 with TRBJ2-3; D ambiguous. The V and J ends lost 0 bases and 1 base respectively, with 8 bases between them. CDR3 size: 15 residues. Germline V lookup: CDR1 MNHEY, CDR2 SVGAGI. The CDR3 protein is CASSYSGAGTDTQYF. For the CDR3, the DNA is TGTGCCAGCAGTTACTCAGGAGCCGGCACAGATACGCAGTATTTT.

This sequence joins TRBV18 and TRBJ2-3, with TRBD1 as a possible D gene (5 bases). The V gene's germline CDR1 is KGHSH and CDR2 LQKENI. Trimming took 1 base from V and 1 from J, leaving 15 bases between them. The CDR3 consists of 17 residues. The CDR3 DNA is TGTGCCAGCTCACCACTACGAGTGGGGCAAGGCACAGATACGCAGTATTTT. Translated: CASSPLRVGQGTDTQYF.

CDR3 DNA sequence: TGTGCCAGCGACAGGGGTATTTCACCCCTCCACTTT. Its protein product is CASDRGISPLHF. The J gene is TRBJ1-6, the V gene TRBV28; the match to TRBD1 covers 8 bases. Trimming at V came to 8 bases and at J to 9 bases, leaving 3 bases not matched to a gene. The CDR3 runs 12 residues. Germline assignment: CDR1 MDHEN and CDR2 SYDVKM.

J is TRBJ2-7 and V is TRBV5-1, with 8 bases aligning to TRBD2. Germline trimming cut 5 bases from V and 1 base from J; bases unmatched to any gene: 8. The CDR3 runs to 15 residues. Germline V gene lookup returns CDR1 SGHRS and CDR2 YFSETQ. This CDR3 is CASSPSGSFSYEQYF. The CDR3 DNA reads TGCGCCAGCAGTCCAAGCGGGAGTTTTTCCTACGAGCAGTACTTC.

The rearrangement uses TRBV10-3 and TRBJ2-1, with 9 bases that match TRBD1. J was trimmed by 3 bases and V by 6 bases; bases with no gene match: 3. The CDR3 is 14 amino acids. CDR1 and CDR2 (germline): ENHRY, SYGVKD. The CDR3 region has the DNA TGTGCCATCAGGGACAGGGGAATCTACAATGAGCAGTTCTTC. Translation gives CAIRDRGIYNEQFF.

The CDR3 sequence: CASSPGTARNRHKNIQYF. The CDR3 DNA reads as TGTGCCAGCAGCCCGGGGACAGCAAGAAACCGCCACAAAAACATTCAGTACTTC. The rearrangement links TRBV7-8 to TRBJ2-4; 7 bases fit TRBD1. CDR1 and CDR2 (germline): SGHVS, FQNEAQ. This CDR3 is 18 amino acids long. V lost 5 bases, J lost 3 bases, and 16 bases stayed unmatched.